One and the same sample provided the 27 T cell receptor beta chains below, sequenced in a study of blood T cell repertoires in COVID-19. Clones were read by immunoSEQ multiplex PCR, and TCRdb kept only the in-frame ones, dropping some. Of approximately 500,000 clones in the sample, 75% to 90% were seen once. The sample consisted of peripheral blood. Every receptor here comes from a man aged 18-30 years with COVID-19, enrolled during active disease.

V gene TRBV11-2 combines with J gene TRBJ1-1; 9 bases match TRBD1. V lost 5 bases and J lost 5; bases outside the gene matches: 6. The germline V gene encodes CDR1 SGHAT and CDR2 FQNNGV. This CDR3 contains 14 residues. This CDR3 is CASSVPGQGTEAFF. CDR3 coding DNA: TGTGCCAGCAGCGTACCGGGACAGGGTACTGAAGCTTTCTTT.

To note about this clone: The sample has other DNA sequences that encode this CDR3 too. For the CDR3, the DNA is TGTGCCAGCAGACCCGGACAGGGAGGGGAGCAGTACTTC. Translated: CASRPGQGGEQYF. The chain is built from TRBV12-3 or TRBV12-4 and TRBJ2-7; a possible D gene is TRBD1 (8 bases). V was clipped by 6 bases and J by 7 bases, with 16 bases between them. This CDR3 spans 13 amino acids.

The chain couples TRBV5-4 to TRBJ1-3; weak D call: TRBD1 (6 bases). Germline V gene lookup returns CDR1 SGHNT and CDR2 YYREEE (reference sequence). Trimming stripped 2 bases from V and 0 bases from J, with 15 bases between. The CDR3 spans 17 residues. The CDR3 DNA is TGTGCCAGCAGCTTAGGGGGGGGACCAAGCTCTGGAAACACCATATATTTT. Its protein product is CASSLGGGPSSGNTIYF.

The genes are TRBV2 and TRBJ1-5; TRBD1 matches 9 bases. The CDR3 spans 16 residues. CDR1 SNHLY and CDR2 FYNNEI come from the germline V gene. Trimming took 4 bases from V and 0 from J; bases not matched to a gene: 4. The CDR3 protein is CASSGDRADSNQPQHF. Here the CDR3 DNA reads TGTGCCAGCAGTGGGGACAGGGCGGATAGCAATCAGCCCCAGCATTTT.

The rearrangement links TRBV5-1 to TRBJ2-3; no clear D gene. The CDR3 loop spans 14 amino acids. CDR1 and CDR2 from the germline V gene are SGHRS and YFSETQ. Trimming stripped 5 bases from V and 0 bases from J, with 10 bases between. The CDR3 sequence is CASRPSTSTDTQYF. In DNA form, the CDR3 reads TGCGCCAGCAGGCCCTCCACTAGCACAGATACGCAGTATTTT.

The chain combines TRBV10-2 with TRBJ2-3, with 9 bases lining up with TRBD2. The V gene's germline CDR1 is WSHSY and CDR2 SAAADI. V shed 7 bases, J shed 6 bases, and the junction held 8 bases outside the gene matches. The CDR3 has 14 residues. CDR3 amino acids: CASKGGLAWDTQYF. CDR3 sequence (DNA): TGCGCCAGCAAGGGAGGACTAGCGTGGGATACGCAGTATTTT.

The chain uses TRBV27 and TRBJ1-2, with 9 bases lining up with TRBD1. This CDR3 region has 14 residues. Germline assignment: CDR1 MNHEY and CDR2 SMNVEV (reference sequence). Trimming cost V 6 bases and J 9 bases; bases outside gene matches: 11. The CDR3 here is CASSPEGDRGSYTF. CDR3 bases: TGTGCCAGCAGCCCTGAGGGTGACAGGGGGAGCTACACCTTC.

The V gene is TRBV30, the J gene TRBJ2-3; D call uncertain. CDR3 length: 13 residues. With 3 bases removed from V and 0 bases from J, the gap between germline ends came to 7 bases. CDR1 and CDR2 (germline): GTSNPN, SVGIG (reference sequence). CDR3 coding DNA: TGTGCCTGGAGAACAGCAAGCACAGATACGCAGTATTTT. Its protein is CAWRTASTDTQYF.

This rearrangement joins TRBV27 to TRBJ1-1; 9 positions agree with TRBD1. The germline gives CDR1 MNHEY, CDR2 SMNVEV (reference sequence). V was pared by 8 bases and J by 7 bases, with 14 bases of the junction left unmatched. The CDR3 is made up of 15 amino acids. The CDR3 nucleotides read TGTGCCAGCGGAATCGCCGGGACAGGGAGGGTTGAAGCTTTCTTT. Its translation is CASGIAGTGRVEAFF.

The CDR3 is CATSRGPGQDPYEQYF. CDR3 DNA sequence: TGTGCCACCAGCAGGGGCCCGGGACAGGACCCGTACGAGCAGTACTTC. The rearrangement links TRBV15 to TRBJ2-7, with 8 bases fitting TRBD1. Germline V CDR1 and CDR2: LNHNV, YYDKDF (reference sequence). With 3 bases clipped from V and 4 bases from J, the junction kept 11 bases outside the gene matches. This CDR3 contains 16 residues.

V is TRBV5-1 and J is TRBJ2-7, with D unresolved. The CDR3 contains 13 residues. Germline values: CDR1 SGHRS, CDR2 YFSETQ. The V gene lost 4 bases and the J gene lost 7 bases, with 15 bases spanning the gap. CDR3 nucleotide sequence: TGCGCCAGCAGCGTGGGTAGACCGAGGGAGCAGTACTTC. Translating it yields CASSVGRPREQYF.

V and J are TRBV14 and TRBJ2-5; perhaps TRBD1 as D (6 bases). The V end lost 5 bases, the J end lost 5 bases, and 18 bases lay between the germline ends. CDR1 is SGHDN, CDR2 FVKESK, per germline. The CDR3 has 15 residues. CDR3 loop: CASSTQTGNRETQYF. CDR3 in DNA: TGTGCCAGCAGCACCCAAACAGGGAATCGGGAGACCCAGTACTTC.

This clone was detected once. The chain has TRBV5-1 and TRBJ2-3, with D possibly being TRBD2 (5 bases). There are 14 residues in the CDR3. The V gene lost 4 bases and the J gene lost 0 bases, with 9 bases spanning the gap. Germline CDR1 and CDR2: SGHRS and YFSETQ. The CDR3 sequence is CASSKGLSTDTQYF. In DNA form, the CDR3 reads TGCGCCAGCAGCAAAGGACTTAGCACAGATACGCAGTATTTT.

The gene calls are TRBV19 and TRBJ2-7; TRBD1 agrees at 8 bases. Germline trimming cut 1 base from V and 5 bases from J; bases unmatched to any gene: 7. The CDR3 covers 15 residues. In germline, CDR1 is LNHDA, CDR2 SQIVND (reference sequence). The chain's CDR3 is CASSIGDRGKNEQYF. Here the CDR3 DNA reads TGTGCCAGTAGTATAGGAGACAGGGGTAAGAACGAGCAGTACTTC.

V usage is TRBV5-1 and J usage is TRBJ2-2; D is unresolved. Between the trimmed V and J ends, which lost 5 bases and 7 bases, there was a span of 9 bases. CDR3 length: 12 residues. The germline V gene has CDR1 SGHRS and CDR2 YFSETQ. The CDR3 loop reads CASRQTNGELFF. The CDR3 DNA reads as TGCGCCAGCAGACAGACCAACGGGGAGCTGTTTTTT.

This clone was counted a single time. The chain links TRBV5-8 to TRBJ2-2; the match to TRBD1 covers 11 bases. CDR1 and CDR2 from the germline V gene are SGHTS and YDEGEE. CDR3 length: 16 amino acids. J lost 3 bases, V lost 1 base, and 2 bases had no gene match. The DNA for the CDR3 is TGTGCCAGCAGCTTGTTGGGACAGGGGGACACCGGGGAGCTGTTTTTT. Amino acids: CASSLLGQGDTGELFF.

The V gene is TRBV2, the J gene TRBJ2-4; TRBD2 matches at 7 bases. The V gene's germline CDR1 is SNHLY and CDR2 FYNNEI. V lost 6 bases, J lost 9 bases, and 20 bases stayed unmatched. The CDR3 runs to 17 residues. CDR3 residues: CASSVLGGLADLGIQYF. The CDR3 DNA reads TGTGCCAGCAGCGTCCTTGGTGGGCTAGCGGACCTTGGCATTCAGTACTTC.

Turning to this clone: The sample has other DNA sequences that encode this CDR3 too. V and J are TRBV18 and TRBJ2-7, with D maybe TRBD1 (6 bases). The CDR3 is made up of 14 amino acids. CDR1 is KGHSH, CDR2 LQKENI, per germline. With 3 bases removed from V and 3 bases from J, the gap between germline ends came to 12 bases. DNA of the CDR3: TGTGCCAGCTCACCCTACAGGGATAGCTACGAGCAGTACTTC. Protein: CASSPYRDSYEQYF. Full variable domain (missing parts from reference TRBV18 and TRBJ2-7): NAGVMQNPRHLVRRRGQEARLRCSPMKGHSHVYWYRQLPEEGLKFMVYLQKENIIDESGMPKERFSAEFPKEGPSILRIQQVVRGDSAAYFCASSPYRDSYEQYFGPGTRLTVT.

The chain links TRBV12-3 or TRBV12-4 to TRBJ1-5, with a tentative D call TRBD1 (5 bases). The CDR3 loop spans 13 amino acids. Between the trimmed V and J ends, which lost 8 bases and 6 bases, there was a span of 14 bases. The CDR3 DNA reads TGTGCCAGCCCCCAGGGCGAGAGTCAGCCCCAGCATTTT. This encodes CASPQGESQPQHF.

The V gene is TRBV5-6, the J gene TRBJ2-7, with D tentatively TRBD1 (6 bases). V was pared by 0 bases and J by 4 bases, with 14 bases between. The germline CDR1 and CDR2 sequences are SGHDT and YYEEEE. This CDR3 is 15 amino acids long. CDR3 in amino acids: CASSLAAGEPYEQYF. DNA of the CDR3: TGTGCCAGCAGCTTGGCGGCAGGGGAGCCTTACGAGCAGTACTTC.

The CDR3 DNA follows: TGCGCCAGCAGCTTGGTGGGACTAGCGGGTATCTCCTACAATGAGCAGTTCTTC. Translated, it gives CASSLVGLAGISYNEQFF. V usage is TRBV5-1 and J usage is TRBJ2-1; 12 bases map to TRBD2. V dropped 0 bases and J dropped 0; count of bases not matched to a gene: 4. The V gene's germline CDR1 is SGHRS and CDR2 YFSETQ. The CDR3 length is 18 residues.

The chain employs TRBV2 and TRBJ2-2; tentative D call: TRBD1 (5 bases). V gave up 2 bases and J gave up 2 bases, with 12 bases separating them. The CDR3 runs 16 residues. Germline V lookup: CDR1 SNHLY, CDR2 FYNNEI. CDR3 bases: TGTGCCAGCAGTGAAACCGCGACAGTTAACACCGGGGAGCTGTTTTTT. Translated: CASSETATVNTGELFF.

The chain uses TRBV2 and TRBJ2-2; 7 bases align to TRBD2. Germline CDR1 SNHLY, CDR2 FYNNEI. The CDR3 covers 12 residues. In DNA, the CDR3 is TGTGGGGGAGGGCCTGACACCGGGGAGCTGTTTTTT. Translation: CGGGPDTGELFF.

This clone occurred a few times. The chain uses TRBV11-2 and TRBJ1-2; possibly TRBD1 for D (6 bases). Trimming cost V 5 bases and J 4 bases, with 17 bases left between them. Germline CDR1 is SGHAT and CDR2 is FQNNGV. The CDR3 length is 15 residues. CDR3 nucleotides: TGTGCCAGCAGCCCCGAAGGGGGGGCAGGCTATGGCTACACCTTC. Encoded protein: CASSPEGGAGYGYTF.

This chain uses TRBV5-4 with TRBJ1-2; D is unclear. Between the trimmed V and J ends, which lost 0 bases and 6 bases, there was a span of 9 bases. Germline loops: CDR1 SGHNT, CDR2 YYREEE (reference sequence). The CDR3 is 13 amino acids. The CDR3 DNA reads as TGTGCCAGCAGCTTGGACAGTTCCGATGGCTACACCTTC. Its protein is CASSLDSSDGYTF.

The chain is built from TRBV6-5 and TRBJ2-7; no reliable D call. CDR3 length: 12 residues. Trimming cost V 5 bases and J 3 bases, with 8 bases left between them. Germline CDR1 MNHEY, CDR2 SVGAGI. The CDR3 spells CASSRPGYEQYF. CDR3 DNA sequence: TGTGCCAGCAGTCGTCCGGGCTACGAGCAGTACTTC.

This chain links TRBV10-1 with TRBJ2-4; D not resolved. This CDR3 has 14 amino acids. Trimming removed 6 bases from V and 0 bases from J, with 9 bases in between. In germline, CDR1 is WNHNN, CDR2 SYGVQD (reference sequence). CDR3 amino acids: CASRWSLAKNIQYF. CDR3 in DNA: TGCGCCAGCAGGTGGAGTCTAGCCAAAAACATTCAGTACTTC.